The 13 T cell receptor beta chains below come from one sample, sequenced in a study of T-cell memory formation after mild COVID-19. In TCRdb, the 5' RACE reads were re-called with MiXCR into one record per CDR3 protein. The data hold fewer than 700,000 distinct CDR3 sequences, with less than 25% observed a single time. Input material: PBMCs or a T cell subset sorted from them (not recorded which). The receptors stem from an adult woman who had mild COVID-19 (a few samples of this study predate the infection). Cell type and time point are not known.

This chain connects TRBV19 to TRBJ2-5, with a weak D call TRBD1 (5 bases). V was trimmed by 1 base and J by 2 bases, leaving 14 bases between them. CDR1 is LNHDA and CDR2 is SQIVND in the germline V gene (reference sequence). The CDR3 has 16 residues. CDR3: CASSIGVRARQETQYF. CDR3 DNA: TGTGCCAGTAGTATAGGGGTCAGGGCAAGACAAGAGACCCAGTACTTC.

The rearrangement uses TRBV7-9 and TRBJ2-7; 12 bases match TRBD2. This CDR3 comprises 18 residues. After removal of 3 bases from V and 6 bases from J, the junction contained 15 bases not matched to a gene. Germline CDR1 reads SEHNR; CDR2 reads FQNEAQ (reference sequence). CDR3 amino acids: CASSFGLAGTTRGGEQYF. As DNA, the CDR3 is TGTGCCAGCAGCTTTGGACTAGCGGGAACGACTCGTGGGGGCGAGCAGTACTTC.

This clonotype was detected a few times. The chain recombines TRBV24-1 with TRBJ2-1, with a possible D match to TRBD2 (6 bases). Trimming left V 0 bases short and J 4 bases short, with 15 bases between. Germline V lookup: CDR1 KGHDR, CDR2 SFDVKD. CDR3 length: 17 amino acids. The CDR3 sequence is CATSDLRGGNTYNEQFF. In DNA form, the CDR3 reads TGTGCCACCAGTGATTTGCGGGGAGGAAACACATACAATGAGCAGTTCTTC.

The chain links TRBV18 to TRBJ2-1, with 9 bases that match TRBD2. Germline CDR1 is KGHSH and CDR2 is LQKENI. The V segment lost 3 bases and the J segment 6 bases; nucleotides outside the gene matches: 9. The CDR3 runs to 16 residues. The CDR3 loop is CASSPRVAGASNEQFF. CDR3 DNA sequence: TGTGCCAGCTCACCGCGGGTAGCGGGAGCCTCCAATGAGCAGTTCTTC.

This chain joins TRBV24-1 and TRBJ1-2, with D uncertain. Trimming shortened V by 11 bases and J by 0 bases, and 12 bases separated the two germline ends. This CDR3 has 13 amino acids. The germline V gene encodes CDR1 KGHDR and CDR2 SFDVKD. As DNA, the CDR3 is TGTGCCATCCAGTCGGGCTCTAACTATGGCTACACCTTC. This gives the protein CAIQSGSNYGYTF.

This chain joins TRBV9 and TRBJ2-3; D unresolved. In germline, CDR1 is SGDLS, CDR2 YYNGEE. Deletions cut 4 bases from V and 5 bases from J, with 17 bases between. The length of the CDR3 is 15 residues. CDR3 coding DNA: TGTGCCAGCAGCAGGACGTTTACGCTAGGAGATACGCAGTATTTT. Translating it yields CASSRTFTLGDTQYF.

This clonotype appeared a few times. For the CDR3, the DNA is TGCGCCAGCAGCCAAGTGTTAAGATTAGATACGCAGTATTTT. Translated: CASSQVLRLDTQYF. The V gene is TRBV4-1, the J gene TRBJ2-3; no clear D. The CDR3 totals 14 residues. Germline V gives CDR1 MGHRA, CDR2 YSYEKL. The V end lost 1 base, the J end lost 5 bases, and 10 bases lay between the germline ends.

This rearrangement joins TRBV6-6 to TRBJ2-7; a possible D gene is TRBD2 (6 bases). The CDR3 is 13 amino acids. V lost 5 bases, J lost 5 bases, and 13 bases lay in between. Germline CDR1 and CDR2: MNHNY and SVGAGI (reference sequence). In DNA form, the CDR3 reads TGTGCCAGCAGTGCGGGACTCCGTAACGAGCAGTACTTC. Translated, it gives CASSAGLRNEQYF.

V gene TRBV19 combines with J gene TRBJ2-3; 8 bases are shared with TRBD1. Germline values: CDR1 LNHDA, CDR2 SQIVND (reference sequence). With 3 bases clipped from V and 4 bases from J, the junction kept 6 bases outside the gene matches. The CDR3 runs to 15 residues. CDR3 DNA: TGTGCCAGTAGTATCCAGGGGGCCATTTCAGATACGCAGTATTTT. It is translated as CASSIQGAISDTQYF.

This clonotype showed up just a few times. This sequence joins TRBV5-5 and TRBJ2-1; D might be TRBD2 (6 bases). Trimming pared 4 bases from V and 12 bases from J, leaving 23 bases between. Germline CDR1 SGHKS, CDR2 YYEKEE (reference sequence). The CDR3 runs 15 residues. The CDR3 DNA follows: TGTGCCAGCAGCCAGGGACTCGACACGGGGGTGGGGCAGTTCTTC. It specifies CASSQGLDTGVGQFF.

This clonotype was counted only a few times. CDR3 sequence reads: CSVETRGLPGDTQYF. CDR3 DNA: TGCAGCGTTGAAACCCGAGGGTTGCCAGGAGATACGCAGTATTTT. The V gene is TRBV29-1, the J gene TRBJ2-3; D is perhaps TRBD2 (5 bases). Germline assignment: CDR1 SQVTM and CDR2 ANQGSEA. V lost 2 bases, J lost 5 bases, and 17 bases lay in between. The CDR3 consists of 15 residues.

A word on this clonotype: At one end, the junction sequence differs from germline, possibly due to a read error. The gene calls are TRBV7-2 and TRBJ1-2, with D hard to call. Germline V CDR1 and CDR2: SGHTA, FQGNSA. The CDR3 extends over 14 amino acids. CDR3 sequence (DNA): TGTGACAGCAGCTTAGATTCGGTGAAGCGCGGCTACACCTTC. This sequence encodes CDSSLDSVKRGYTF.

The chain joins TRBV7-9 to TRBJ2-6; TRBD2 is a possible D gene (5 bases). The length of the CDR3 is 16 residues. With 0 bases removed from V and 5 bases from J, the gap between germline ends came to 11 bases. From germline, CDR1 is SEHNR and CDR2 FQNEAQ (reference sequence). The CDR3 sequence: CASSLAGEVRANVLTF. CDR3 bases: TGTGCCAGCAGCTTAGCGGGAGAGGTCCGGGCCAACGTCCTGACTTTC. Full variable domain (remainder filled in from reference TRBV7-9 and TRBJ2-6): DTGVSQNPRHKITKRGQNVTFRCDPISEHNRLYWYRQTLGQGPEFLTYFQNEAQLEKSRLLSDRFSAERPKGSFSTLEIQRTEQGDSAMYLCASSLAGEVRANVLTFGAGSRLTVL.